The 27 T cell receptor beta chains given below trace back to one sample, sequenced in a study of circulating CD8 cells and anti-PD-1 response in melanoma. Sorting of live CD3+CD8+TCRalphabeta+ cells by PD-1 and/or TIGIT gave four subsets. TCR libraries were prepared from around 15 ng of total RNA with the QIAseq Immune Repertoire TCR panel. TCRdb analysed the reads with MiXCR anew, one entry per CDR3 protein. The sample yields about 440 distinct CDR3 sequences, less than 6.5% seen once. The specimen comprised CD8+ T cells from PBMCs, sampled at baseline or after one month of anti-PD-1 therapy (not recorded which). Every receptor here comes from a human donor with melanoma.

By frequency in the sample, this clonotype is large. The CDR3 loop is CASSPVRTSYEQYF. CDR3 coding DNA: TGTGCCAGCTCACCAGTCCGGACCTCCTACGAGCAGTACTTC. The chain joins TRBV18 to TRBJ2-7; no clear D. V shed 2 bases and J shed 0 bases, with 8 bases lying between them. Germline assignment: CDR1 KGHSH and CDR2 LQKENI. The CDR3 loop spans 14 amino acids.

This clonotype was found a few times. The chain links TRBV19 to TRBJ1-2; D is unresolved. The germline V gene has CDR1 LNHDA and CDR2 SQIVND (reference sequence). Trimming removed 6 bases at V and 4 bases at J, with 9 bases between. CDR3 length: 12 amino acids. DNA for the CDR3: TGTGCCAGTAGAGCCGGCTCCTATGGCTACACCTTC. Translation gives CASRAGSYGYTF.

This clonotype was seen only a few times. The J gene is TRBJ2-1, the V gene TRBV7-2, with a weak D call TRBD1 (6 bases). Trimming removed 3 bases from V and 3 bases from J, with 18 bases in between. The germline CDR1 and CDR2 sequences are SGHTA and FQGNSA. The CDR3 consists of 17 residues. CDR3 in DNA: TGTGCCAGCAGCTTGGCCCTAGGACAGTACTGCTACAATGAGCAGTTCTTC. It codes for CASSLALGQYCYNEQFF.

By frequency in the sample, this clonotype is medium-sized. The J gene is TRBJ2-1, the V gene TRBV19; possibly TRBD2 for D (5 bases). This CDR3 has 13 residues. Germline assignment: CDR1 LNHDA and CDR2 SQIVND (reference sequence). V lost 3 bases and J lost 5, with 8 bases in between. The CDR3 region has the DNA TGTGCCAGTAGTATTACGGAGGACAATGAGCAGTTCTTC. It encodes CASSITEDNEQFF.

This clonotype has more than one count but fewer than ten. The chain combines TRBV7-8 with TRBJ2-1; D not certain. V dropped 5 bases and J dropped 9 bases, with 11 bases sitting between them. The length of the CDR3 is 12 residues. Germline V gives CDR1 SGHVS, CDR2 FQNEAQ. The CDR3 sequence: CASSPIGGEQFF. The CDR3 coding sequence is TGTGCCAGCAGCCCGATCGGTGGTGAGCAGTTCTTC. Full variable domain (remainder filled in from reference TRBV7-8 and TRBJ2-1): GAGVSQSPRYKVAKRGQDVALRCDPISGHVSLFWYQQALGQGPEFLTYFQNEAQLDKSGLPSDRFFAERPEGSVSTLKIQRTQQEDSAVYLCASSPIGGEQFFGPGTRLTVL.

By proportion, this clonotype is medium-sized. The chain carries TRBV28 and TRBJ1-5; 10 bases line up with TRBD1. The CDR3 covers 13 residues. Per the germline V gene, CDR1 is MDHEN and CDR2 is SYDVKM. V lost 6 bases to trimming and J lost 7 bases; unmatched junction nucleotides: 3. CDR3 amino acids: CASRMTGGQPQHF. CDR3 nucleotide sequence: TGTGCCAGCAGGATGACAGGGGGCCAGCCCCAGCATTTT.

This clonotype is large by share. The gene calls are TRBV27 and TRBJ2-3; 8 bases match TRBD1. The J segment lost 13 bases and the V segment lost 6 bases, leaving 12 bases of the junction unmatched. This CDR3 has 13 amino acids. From germline, CDR1 is MNHEY and CDR2 SMNVEV (reference sequence). CDR3 sequence (DNA): TGTGCCAGCAGCTTCAGCCCCCTGGACAGGGAGTATTTT. As protein: CASSFSPLDREYF.

This clonotype is deemed large. This rearrangement joins TRBV4-1 to TRBJ2-1; possible D gene TRBD1, 5 bases. CDR1 and CDR2 (germline): MGHRA, YSYEKL. V was cut by 0 bases and J by 4 bases, with 10 bases left in between. The CDR3 extends over 15 amino acids. The CDR3: CASSQDRAGYNEQFF. As DNA, the CDR3 is TGCGCCAGCAGCCAAGACAGGGCAGGATACAATGAGCAGTTCTTC.

In its sample, this clonotype is large. V usage is TRBV19 and J usage is TRBJ2-7; a possible D gene is TRBD1 (7 bases). From germline, CDR1 is LNHDA and CDR2 SQIVND (reference sequence). The CDR3 covers 14 residues. Trimming cost V 2 bases and J 6 bases, with 14 bases left between them. CDR3 sequence (DNA): TGTGCCAGTAGTATAAGGGCGGGACAGACCGAGCAGTACTTC. This encodes CASSIRAGQTEQYF.

This clonotype came up a few times. The chain joins TRBV6-1 to TRBJ1-2; D is unclear. This CDR3 has 13 amino acids. Per the germline V gene, CDR1 is MNHNS and CDR2 is SASEGT. V lost 1 base to trimming and J lost 3 bases, with 6 bases between them. CDR3 protein: CASSEGGDYGYTF. In nucleotides, the CDR3 is TGTGCCAGCAGTGAAGGGGGAGACTATGGCTACACCTTC.

By its share, this clonotype is medium-sized. The chain has TRBV6-2 or TRBV6-3 and TRBJ1-2; 10 nucleotides line up with TRBD1. CDR3 length: 16 amino acids. Per germline, CDR1 MNHEY and CDR2 SVGEGT. V shed 0 bases and J 6 bases; nucleotides not matched to a gene: 7. Here the CDR3 reads CASSYSSGTGDDGYTF. In DNA, the CDR3 is TGTGCCAGCAGTTACTCTTCCGGGACAGGGGATGATGGCTACACCTTC.

By sample share, this clonotype is large. V gene TRBV2 combines with J gene TRBJ2-4; TRBD1 agrees at 11 bases. The CDR3 extends over 15 amino acids. The V gene end was trimmed by 5 bases and the J gene end by 8 bases; junction bases not matched to a gene: 8. Germline V lookup: CDR1 SNHLY, CDR2 FYNNEI. CDR3 nucleotides: TGTGCCAGCAGTACCACAGCGGGACAGGGGGACATTCAGTACTTC. It codes for CASSTTAGQGDIQYF.

Relative to its sample, this clonotype is large. The V and J genes are TRBV2 and TRBJ2-7; no clear D gene. The CDR3 is made up of 10 amino acids. V lost 7 bases and J 3 bases, leaving 4 bases between the germline ends. The germline V gene has CDR1 SNHLY and CDR2 FYNNEI. The CDR3 region is CASMIYEQYF. CDR3 in DNA: TGTGCCAGCATGATCTACGAGCAGTACTTC. The full variable domain, rest sourced from reference TRBV2 and TRBJ2-7, is EPEVTQTPSHQVTQMGQEVILRCVPISNHLYFYWYRQILGQKVEFLVSFYNNEISEKSEIFDDQFSVERPDGSNFTLKIRSTKLEDSAMYFCASMIYEQYFGPGTRLTVT.

By sample share, this clonotype is medium-sized. V is TRBV6-4 and J is TRBJ2-3; D remains ambiguous. V was trimmed by 0 bases and J by 0 bases, leaving 7 bases between them. CDR1 and CDR2 from the germline V gene are MRHNA and SNTAGT. This CDR3 is 15 amino acids long. The CDR3 loop reads CASSDSGSSTDTQYF. DNA of the CDR3: TGTGCCAGCAGTGACTCGGGGTCTAGCACAGATACGCAGTATTTT.

The chain couples TRBV5-5 to TRBJ2-7; 10 bases agree with TRBD1. The CDR3 is 14 residues long. Germline V gene data show CDR1 as SGHKS and CDR2 as YYEKEE (reference sequence). The V segment lost 0 bases and the J segment 5 bases; nucleotides outside the gene matches: 2. The CDR3 loop reads CASSLGTGGNEQYF. Written as DNA, the CDR3 is TGTGCCAGCAGCTTGGGGACAGGGGGTAACGAGCAGTACTTC.

This clonotype is categorized as large (0.1 to 1%). This chain connects TRBV6-6 to TRBJ2-7; D call uncertain. Germline CDR1 reads MNHNY; CDR2 reads SVGAGI (reference sequence). Trimming took off 0 bases at V and 4 bases at J, with 10 bases between the two ends. The CDR3 runs 14 residues. DNA of the CDR3: TGTGCCAGCAGTTACTCGGTAGCTACATACGAGCAGTACTTC. As protein: CASSYSVATYEQYF.

This clonotype is large by share. The genes are TRBV19 and TRBJ1-2, with D uncertain. Trimming took off 8 bases at V and 5 bases at J, with 15 bases between the two ends. This CDR3 region has 13 residues. CDR1 LNHDA and CDR2 SQIVND come from the germline V gene (reference sequence). CDR3 region: CASGLGWLYGYTF. In nucleotides, the CDR3 is TGTGCCAGTGGACTCGGGTGGTTATATGGCTACACCTTC.

This clonotype qualifies as medium-sized. Since a much larger clone is just one base distant, this may be a read error. CDR3 protein: CASSTFRAIQSTGELFF. CDR3 bases: TGTGCCAGCAGTACATTCCGGGCCATACAAAGCACCGGGGAGCTGTTTTTT. This chain connects TRBV12-3 or TRBV12-4 to TRBJ2-2; D ambiguous. V was trimmed by 5 bases and J by 4 bases, leaving 20 bases between them. This CDR3 spans 17 amino acids.

By frequency in the sample, this clonotype is large (0.1 to 1%). This chain joins TRBV6-6 and TRBJ1-3; TRBD1 matches 7 bases. The CDR3 spans 14 residues. The ends lost 2 bases at V and 3 bases at J; junction bases unmatched: 1. Germline V gene lookup returns CDR1 MNHNY and CDR2 SVGAGI (reference sequence). DNA of the CDR3: TGTGCCAGCAGTTACCGGGACAGTGGAAACACCATATATTTT. Translated, it gives CASSYRDSGNTIYF.

This clonotype rates as medium-sized. The chain combines TRBV19 with TRBJ1-1; D might be TRBD1 (5 bases). Germline V gene data show CDR1 as LNHDA and CDR2 as SQIVND (reference sequence). Trimming took off 7 bases at V and 6 bases at J, with 21 bases between the two ends. The CDR3 is made up of 15 amino acids. CDR3 sequence reads: CASKGLLGSASEAFF. Written as DNA, the CDR3 is TGTGCCAGTAAGGGGTTGTTGGGATCGGCCTCTGAAGCTTTCTTT.

By its share, this clonotype is hyperexpanded. This sequence joins TRBV12-5 and TRBJ2-6; 8 bases align to TRBD1. V dropped 7 bases and J dropped 2; count of bases not matched to a gene: 13. Germline V gene sequence: CDR1 LGHNT, CDR2 FRNRAP. The CDR3 loop spans 18 amino acids. The DNA of the CDR3 is TGTGCTAGTGCTCTTGGACAGGGAAGGAACGCTGGGGCCAACGTCCTGACTTTC. Its protein is CASALGQGRNAGANVLTF. Supplemented by reference TRBV12-5 and TRBJ2-6, the full variable domain reads DARVTQTPRHKVTEMGQEVTMRCQPILGHNTVFWYRQTMMQGLELLAYFRNRAPLDDSGMPKDRFSAEMPDATLATLKIQPSEPRDSAVYFCASALGQGRNAGANVLTFGAGSRLTVL.

Sample share makes this clonotype large. V usage is TRBV4-1 and J usage is TRBJ2-2; no reliable D call. The germline CDR1 and CDR2 sequences are MGHRA and YSYEKL. This CDR3 region has 14 residues. V was clipped by 0 bases and J by 3 bases, with 5 bases between them. CDR3 sequence (DNA): TGCGCCAGCAGCCAAGATCCAGACACCGGGGAGCTGTTTTTT. Protein product: CASSQDPDTGELFF.

Relative to its sample, this clonotype is large (0.1 to 1%). The V call is TRBV29-1, the J call TRBJ2-3; TRBD2 might be the D (6 bases). CDR1 and CDR2 from the germline V gene are SQVTM and ANQGSEA. The CDR3 is 16 residues long. V shed 1 base and J shed 0 bases, with 14 bases lying between them. The CDR3 region has the DNA TGCAGCGTTGAAGCGGCGGGGATGCGAAGCACAGATACGCAGTATTTT. Its translation: CSVEAAGMRSTDTQYF.

This clonotype is medium-sized (0.01 to 0.1%) within its sample. The chain joins TRBV20-1 to TRBJ1-2, with 8 nucleotides matching TRBD1. The J segment lost 5 bases and the V segment lost 5 bases, leaving 4 bases of the junction unmatched. CDR3 size: 12 residues. The germline V gene has CDR1 DFQATT and CDR2 SNEGSKA (reference sequence). CDR3 amino acids: CSAPDREYGYTF. DNA of the CDR3: TGCAGTGCTCCGGACAGGGAGTATGGCTACACCTTC.

In this sample, this clonotype is large. V usage is TRBV2 and J usage is TRBJ2-7; D not resolved. V shed 1 base and J shed 3 bases, with 7 bases lying between them. Germline CDR1 reads SNHLY; CDR2 reads FYNNEI. The CDR3 contains 13 residues. This CDR3 is CASSEETYYEQYF. The CDR3 DNA reads TGTGCCAGCAGTGAAGAAACCTACTACGAGCAGTACTTC.

By proportion, this clonotype is large (0.1 to 1%). V gene TRBV27 combines with J gene TRBJ2-3, with TRBD1 matching 7 bases. CDR1 is MNHEY and CDR2 is SMNVEV in the germline V gene (reference sequence). The V gene end was trimmed by 8 bases and the J gene end by 5 bases; junction bases not matched to a gene: 10. This CDR3 spans 14 amino acids. The CDR3 sequence is CASRMAGGVDTQYF. CDR3 coding DNA: TGTGCCAGCCGGATGGCAGGGGGAGTAGATACGCAGTATTTT.

By share, this clonotype ranks as large. V and J are TRBV19 and TRBJ2-2; 10 bases are a match to TRBD1. CDR1 and CDR2 (germline): LNHDA, SQIVND (reference sequence). Trimming removed 3 bases from V and 6 bases from J; junction bases left unmatched: 4. The CDR3 is 15 residues long. CDR3 sequence (DNA): TGTGCCAGTAGTATCGGAGGGACAGGGGCCGGGGAGCTGTTTTTT. Its translation is CASSIGGTGAGELFF.